Sequencing of this T cell receptor (beta chain) was carried out in a study of tumor-infiltrating lymphocytes in primary liver carcinoma. Study outcomes and limitations: Pairs comparing tumor with adjacent tissue or blood overlapped less than pairs drawn from tumor regions. The top-250-clone fraction was significantly higher in tumors than in blood (p = 0.039).

About this clonotype: The antigen is unknown.

A primer in the constant region served to generate TCR beta cDNA from approximately 450 ng of total RNA. Three nested multiplex PCR rounds of slightly modified ARM-PCR generated TCR beta libraries. Forward primers for TRBV1-TRBV30 and a C-beta reverse primer served the first two PCR rounds, at roughly 10 cycles each. Via MiXCR, TCRdb re-called the multiplex PCR reads, giving one row per CDR3 protein. This sample yields 45,000 to 65,000 distinct CDR3 sequences, of which around 73% are seen a single time; 24% belongs to the top ten. For each extraction, RNA and DNA were obtained together from 20-30 mg of unsorted bulk tissue. After removal of 5 bases from V and 8 bases from J, the junction contained 12 bases not matched to a gene. CDR3 length equals 13 residues. Germline CDR1 reads SQVTM; CDR2 reads ANQGSEA.

The genes are TRBV29-1 and TRBJ2-7; 7 bases align to TRBD2. The sequence came from a middle-aged man with primary liver carcinoma and hepatitis B virus infection. Material for sequencing was liver tumor tissue from sampling region 5. This sample's subset: tumor region T5, tumor centre. As DNA, the CDR3 is TGCAGCGTTCAGTCGAGGGGAGGGCGCAAGCAGTACTTC. Translating gives CSVQSRGGRKQYF.